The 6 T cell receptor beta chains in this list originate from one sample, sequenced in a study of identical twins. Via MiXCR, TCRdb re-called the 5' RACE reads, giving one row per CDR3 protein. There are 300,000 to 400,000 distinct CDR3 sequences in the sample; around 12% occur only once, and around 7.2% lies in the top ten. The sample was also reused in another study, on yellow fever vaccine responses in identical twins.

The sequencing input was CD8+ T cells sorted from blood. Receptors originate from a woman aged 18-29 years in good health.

In DNA form, the CDR3 reads TGTGCCAGCAGCCAGCATCAGGGCTACATGAACACTGAAGCTTTCTTT. It specifies CASSQHQGYMNTEAFF. The rearrangement links TRBV6-1 to TRBJ1-1, with a possible D match to TRBD1 (5 bases). The CDR3 totals 16 residues. The V end was cut by 6 bases, the J end by 0 bases, with 17 bases between. Germline CDR1 reads MNHNS; CDR2 reads SASEGT.

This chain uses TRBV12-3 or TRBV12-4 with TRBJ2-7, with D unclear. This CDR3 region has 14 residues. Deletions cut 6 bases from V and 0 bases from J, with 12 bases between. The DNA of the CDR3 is TGTGCCAGCAGCGGGTGGCGAGGCTCCTACGAGCAGTACTTC. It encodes CASSGWRGSYEQYF.

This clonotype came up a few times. In nucleotides, the CDR3 is TGCGCCAGCAGCTTGGAAGTATTTCCGGCCACCGGGGAGCTGTTTTTT. Amino acids: CASSLEVFPATGELFF. The chain employs TRBV5-1 and TRBJ2-2; D gene ambiguous. V was trimmed by 0 bases and J by 4 bases, leaving 13 bases between them. There are 16 residues in the CDR3. Germline V gene data show CDR1 as SGHRS and CDR2 as YFSETQ.

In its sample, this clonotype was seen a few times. CDR3 sequence reads: CASRFGGTQYF. In DNA form, the CDR3 reads TGTGCCAGCAGGTTCGGGGGGACGCAGTATTTT. J is TRBJ2-3 and V is TRBV12-3 or TRBV12-4; 7 bases align to TRBD2. This CDR3 is built from 11 residues. V lost 6 bases, J lost 9 bases, and 3 bases stayed unmatched.

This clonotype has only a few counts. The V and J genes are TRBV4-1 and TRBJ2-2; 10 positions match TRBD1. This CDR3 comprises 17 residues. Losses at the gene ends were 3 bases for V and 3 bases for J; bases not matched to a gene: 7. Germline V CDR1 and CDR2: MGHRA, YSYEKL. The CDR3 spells CASSHLRTGGDTGELFF. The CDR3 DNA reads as TGCGCCAGCAGCCACCTCCGGACAGGGGGGGACACCGGGGAGCTGTTTTTT.

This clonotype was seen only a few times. CDR3: CASSHRRGGPDTQYF. In DNA, the CDR3 is TGCGCCAGCAGCCACCGTAGGGGAGGCCCAGATACGCAGTATTTT. This chain links TRBV4-1 with TRBJ2-3, with D possibly matching TRBD2 (6 bases). Germline V lookup: CDR1 MGHRA, CDR2 YSYEKL. The CDR3 runs to 15 residues. Trimming took 3 bases from V and 4 from J, leaving 14 bases between them.